The next 28 T cell receptor beta chains were all read from a single sample in a study of T cells in Graves' hyperthyroidism and ophthalmopathy (dated 2019 in TCRdb). Libraries were made using multiplex PCR. Sequenced using an Illumina HiSeq 2000. TCR beta CDR3 regions were amplified from RNA transcripts. The first round of RT-PCR for the TCR CDR3 was performed with the HTBI primer set and the Qiagen OneStep RT-PCR kit. Using fastp at Q25 and MiXCR, TCRdb reprocessed the public reads and kept productive beta chains. When rows share a CDR3 protein, they turn into one entry using the most common DNA and genes. The sample table contains approximately 370,000 distinct CDR3 sequences; only one count was recorded for 15% of them. The ten largest clones represent approximately 29% of the sample. The sample comprised blood. The source is a woman between 25 and 40 years old with Graves' hyperthyroidism.

This clonotype was detected only a few times. V usage is TRBV27 and J usage is TRBJ2-7, with TRBD2 matching 8 bases. This CDR3 spans 15 amino acids. Germline V gives CDR1 MNHEY, CDR2 SMNVEV (reference sequence). V lost 5 bases and J lost 4; bases outside the gene matches: 10. The CDR3 here is CASSPELAGRYEQYF. The CDR3, as DNA: TGTGCCAGCAGTCCCGAGCTAGCGGGCCGTTACGAGCAGTACTTC.

This clonotype was counted many times. The chain joins TRBV7-2 to TRBJ2-3; 13 positions match TRBD2. The V segment lost 4 bases and the J segment 5 bases; nucleotides outside the gene matches: 6. The CDR3 is 16 amino acids. The V gene's germline CDR1 is SGHTA and CDR2 FQGNSA. The CDR3 coding sequence is TGTGCCAGCAGCTCCCGGACTAGCGGGAGTATAGATACGCAGTATTTT. Its protein product is CASSSRTSGSIDTQYF. Combining the CDR3 with reference TRBV7-2 and TRBJ2-3 gives the whole variable domain GAGVSQSPSNKVTEKGKDVELRCDPISGHTALYWYRQSLGQGLEFLIYFQGNSAPDKSGLPSDRFSAERTGGSVSTLTIQRTQQEDSAVYLCASSSRTSGSIDTQYFGPGTRLTVL.

This clonotype was counted at least ten times. J is TRBJ1-5 and V is TRBV20-1; tentatively, D is TRBD1 (5 bases). Deletions cut 6 bases from V and 2 bases from J, with 14 bases between. CDR1 and CDR2 (germline): DFQATT, SNEGSKA (reference sequence). This CDR3 region has 14 residues. DNA of the CDR3: TGCAGTGCCACCCAAGGGACGGGCAATCAGCCCCAGCATTTT. This sequence encodes CSATQGTGNQPQHF.

This clonotype was recorded many times. J is TRBJ2-5 and V is TRBV2; 8 bases agree with TRBD2. The ends lost 6 bases at V and 4 bases at J; junction bases unmatched: 10. This CDR3 is built from 15 residues. The V gene's germline CDR1 is SNHLY and CDR2 FYNNEI. The chain's CDR3 is CASRGAGLVGETQYF. Here the CDR3 DNA reads TGTGCCAGCAGGGGGGCGGGACTAGTGGGAGAGACCCAGTACTTC.

At least ten counts were recorded for this clonotype. V usage is TRBV5-1 and J usage is TRBJ2-3, with 10 bases identical to TRBD1. The germline gives CDR1 SGHRS, CDR2 YFSETQ. V shed 7 bases, J shed 5 bases, and the junction held 7 bases outside the gene matches. CDR3 length equals 14 residues. The CDR3 here is CASERQGAGDTQYF. CDR3 sequence (DNA): TGCGCCAGCGAACGACAGGGGGCCGGAGATACGCAGTATTTT.

This clonotype was seen ten or more times. The V gene is TRBV15, the J gene TRBJ2-1, with TRBD2 matching 11 bases. CDR1 LNHNV and CDR2 YYDKDF come from the germline V gene (reference sequence). CDR3 length: 15 amino acids. The junction had 3 bases not matched to a gene; V was cut back by 4 bases and J by 4 bases. The CDR3 DNA reads TGTGCCACCAGCACGATAGCGGGAGGGTACAATGAGCAGTTCTTC. Its protein is CATSTIAGGYNEQFF.

This clonotype appeared a single time. The chain uses TRBV28 and TRBJ1-2; 7 bases map to TRBD1. Germline CDR1 is MDHEN and CDR2 is SYDVKM. V was pared by 7 bases and J by 8 bases, with 10 bases of the junction left unmatched. The CDR3 is 13 amino acids. The DNA of the CDR3 is TGTGCCAGCAACAGGGGCGAAGGGGGAGGCTACACCTTC. Encoded protein: CASNRGEGGGYTF.

The rearrangement joins TRBV20-1 to TRBJ2-2; 7 bases agree with TRBD2. Germline CDR1 DFQATT, CDR2 SNEGSKA (reference sequence). Trimming took 0 bases from V and 7 from J; bases not matched to a gene: 5. The CDR3 spans 14 residues. CDR3 residues: CSAREGGAGGELFF. The DNA of the CDR3 is TGCAGTGCTAGAGAGGGAGGGGCAGGCGGGGAGCTGTTTTTT.

This clonotype was found a few times. The rearrangement links TRBV4-1 to TRBJ2-4; a weak D match, TRBD1 (6 bases). Trimming pared 1 base from V and 8 bases from J, leaving 15 bases between. This CDR3 spans 15 amino acids. The V gene's germline CDR1 is MGHRA and CDR2 YSYEKL. Written as DNA, the CDR3 is TGCGCCAGCAGCCAAGGACCCAGGGGAGAGGACATTCAGTACTTC. It specifies CASSQGPRGEDIQYF.

This clonotype was counted only a few times. V usage is TRBV20-1 and J usage is TRBJ1-5; D not certain. There are 13 residues in the CDR3. The germline V gene has CDR1 DFQATT and CDR2 SNEGSKA (reference sequence). Trimming cost V 6 bases and J 0 bases, with 9 bases left between them. CDR3 sequence reads: CSAAENSNQPQHF. The CDR3 nucleotides are TGCAGTGCAGCCGAAAATAGCAATCAGCCCCAGCATTTT.

This clonotype was counted at least ten times. The gene calls are TRBV30 and TRBJ2-7; perhaps TRBD1 as D (6 bases). The V and J ends lost 4 bases and 6 bases respectively, with 19 bases between them. The CDR3 is 14 residues long. CDR1 is GTSNPN and CDR2 is SVGIG in the germline V gene (reference sequence). CDR3 in amino acids: CAWTRGPLGGEQYF. The CDR3 region has the DNA TGTGCCTGGACACGCGGGCCCTTAGGGGGCGAGCAGTACTTC.

This clonotype was seen repeatedly, ten times or more. The rearrangement uses TRBV20-1 and TRBJ1-1; the match to TRBD1 covers 7 bases. V lost 5 bases to trimming and J lost 5 bases; unmatched junction nucleotides: 8. CDR1 and CDR2 (germline): DFQATT, SNEGSKA (reference sequence). This CDR3 comprises 13 residues. This CDR3 is CSASRQGVTEAFF. The CDR3 nucleotides are TGCAGTGCTTCGAGACAGGGCGTGACTGAAGCTTTCTTT.

The V call is TRBV28, the J call TRBJ1-6; 9 nucleotides match TRBD1. Germline CDR1 is MDHEN and CDR2 is SYDVKM. With 5 bases clipped from V and 9 bases from J, the junction kept 11 bases outside the gene matches. The CDR3 is 16 residues long. CDR3 in amino acids: CASSLSGQGSGSPLHF. The DNA of the CDR3 is TGTGCCAGCAGTCTAAGCGGACAGGGGTCGGGTTCACCCCTCCACTTT.

This clonotype was seen ten or more times. The chain employs TRBV27 and TRBJ2-1; 9 bases agree with TRBD2. CDR1 and CDR2 from the germline V gene are MNHEY and SMNVEV (reference sequence). There are 16 residues in the CDR3. The V and J ends lost 2 bases and 1 base, in that order; junction bases with no gene match: 3. The CDR3, as DNA: TGTGCCAGCAGTTTACTAGCGGGAATATCCTACAATGAGCAGTTCTTC. Encoded protein: CASSLLAGISYNEQFF.

Ten or more counts support this clonotype. The chain employs TRBV5-1 and TRBJ2-5; D possibly corresponds to TRBD2 (7 bases). CDR3 length equals 15 residues. In germline, CDR1 is SGHRS, CDR2 YFSETQ. V gave up 2 bases and J gave up 1 base, with 12 bases separating them. In nucleotides, the CDR3 is TGCGCCAGCAGCTTCGGCGGGGGCTCCCAAGAGACCCAGTACTTC. Translation gives CASSFGGGSQETQYF.

This clonotype was observed many times. The rearrangement uses TRBV7-9 and TRBJ1-6; TRBD1 agrees at 7 bases. The junction had 0 bases not matched to a gene; V was cut back by 3 bases and J by 7 bases. Germline assignment: CDR1 SEHNR and CDR2 FQNEAQ (reference sequence). The CDR3 sequence is 13 residues long. CDR3 in amino acids: CASSLTGNSPLHF. CDR3 nucleotides: TGTGCCAGCAGCTTGACAGGGAATTCACCCCTCCACTTT. Based on the CDR3 plus reference TRBV7-9 and TRBJ1-6, the full variable domain is DTGVSQNPRHKITKRGQNVTFRCDPISEHNRLYWYRQTLGQGPEFLTYFQNEAQLEKSRLLSDRFSAERPKGSFSTLEIQRTEQGDSAMYLCASSLTGNSPLHFGNGTRLTVT.

In the case of this clonotype: This clone may be a read error of a much larger clone one base away. The chain recombines TRBV18 with TRBJ2-7; TRBD1 aligns across 7 bases. J lost 3 bases, V lost 0 bases, and 5 bases had no gene match. The germline gives CDR1 KGHSH, CDR2 LQKENI. The CDR3 totals 15 residues. CDR3 nucleotide sequence: TGTGCCAGCTCACCACCAGGGACAGACAACTACGAGCAGTACTTC. It is translated as CASSPPGTDNYEQYF.

A few counts support this clonotype. The chain employs TRBV19 and TRBJ1-1; 8 nucleotides align to TRBD1. CDR3 length: 12 amino acids. Trimming took 5 bases from V and 11 from J; bases not matched to a gene: 7. Germline-derived CDR1 and CDR2 are LNHDA and SQIVND (reference sequence). The CDR3 coding sequence is TGTGCCAGTAGTCCGACAGGGGAAGATGCTTTCTTT. It yields the protein CASSPTGEDAFF.

This clonotype was recorded many times. J is TRBJ1-2 and V is TRBV29-1; D is uncertain. CDR1 and CDR2 (germline): SQVTM, ANQGSEA. The V end was cut by 4 bases, the J end by 0 bases, with 12 bases between. CDR3 length: 14 residues. Here the CDR3 DNA reads TGCAGCGTTGGTTTATACTCAGCTAACTATGGCTACACCTTC. The encoded protein is CSVGLYSANYGYTF.

This clonotype has more than one count but fewer than ten. The chain is built from TRBV19 and TRBJ1-5; D is uncertain. Trimming removed 7 bases from V and 3 bases from J, with 7 bases in between. The length of the CDR3 is 12 residues. Germline values: CDR1 LNHDA, CDR2 SQIVND (reference sequence). The CDR3 loop is CASTSYNQPQHF. DNA for the CDR3: TGTGCCAGTACGTCCTACAATCAGCCCCAGCATTTT.

The rearrangement uses TRBV2 and TRBJ1-1; D might be TRBD1 (6 bases). V lost 0 bases, J lost 5 bases, and 13 bases lay in between. Looked up from germline, CDR1 is SNHLY and CDR2 is FYNNEI. The CDR3 is 15 amino acids. The CDR3 DNA reads TGTGCCAGCAGTGAAGCGACAGGATTAGGGACTGAAGCTTTCTTT. Its translation is CASSEATGLGTEAFF.

In its sample, this clonotype was seen many times. V is TRBV5-1 and J is TRBJ2-1; 12 nucleotides match TRBD1. There are 15 residues in the CDR3. Losses at the gene ends were 0 bases for V and 7 bases for J; bases not matched to a gene: 2. Germline V gives CDR1 SGHRS, CDR2 YFSETQ. The CDR3 is CASSLEGQGANEQFF. The CDR3, as DNA: TGCGCCAGCAGCTTGGAGGGACAGGGGGCGAATGAGCAGTTCTTC.

V usage is TRBV24-1 and J usage is TRBJ2-2; either TRBD1 or TRBD2 may fit D (5 bases each). The CDR3 covers 15 residues. CDR1 and CDR2 from the germline V gene are KGHDR and SFDVKD. With 6 bases removed from V and 0 bases from J, the gap between germline ends came to 10 bases. As DNA, the CDR3 is TGTGCCACCAGTCCGGGACGGTCGAACACCGGGGAGCTGTTTTTT. Protein product: CATSPGRSNTGELFF.

This clonotype occurred a few times. The rearrangement joins TRBV12-3 or TRBV12-4 to TRBJ2-7; 8 nucleotides align to TRBD1. CDR3 length: 14 residues. V gave up 5 bases and J gave up 0 bases; unmatched junction bases: 3. The CDR3 sequence: CASSTGQGSYEQYF. CDR3 in DNA: TGTGCCAGCAGTACTGGACAGGGCTCCTACGAGCAGTACTTC.

A note on this clonotype: A much more abundant neighbour one base away suggests this may be a read error. The conserved phenylalanine or tryptophan is not found at the CDR3 terminus, so this likely reflects a read error. This sequence joins TRBV20-1 and TRBJ2-1, with 10 nucleotides matching TRBD2. The CDR3 totals 13 residues. CDR1 is DFQATT, CDR2 SNEGSKA, per germline (reference sequence). CDR3 nucleotides: TGCAGCACCCCGGGACTAGCGTACAATGAGCAGTTCCTC. It yields the protein CSTPGLAYNEQFL.

In its sample, this clonotype was seen a few times. This chain links TRBV20-1 with TRBJ2-3, with TRBD1 matching over 7 bases. The CDR3 loop spans 16 amino acids. With 1 base clipped from V and 2 bases from J, the junction kept 9 bases outside the gene matches. CDR1 and CDR2 from the germline V gene are DFQATT and SNEGSKA (reference sequence). The DNA for the CDR3 is TGCAGTGCTAGAGGCCGGGACAGAGCAGTCACAGATACGCAGTATTTT. Its translation is CSARGRDRAVTDTQYF.

This clonotype has ten or more counts. The J gene is TRBJ2-1, the V gene TRBV7-2; no reliable D call. CDR3 length: 14 amino acids. CDR1 SGHTA and CDR2 FQGNSA come from the germline V gene. V dropped 5 bases and J dropped 4 bases, with 12 bases sitting between them. CDR3 DNA sequence: TGTGCCAGCAGCCTCTCATTGGTTTACAATGAGCAGTTCTTC. Translated, it gives CASSLSLVYNEQFF.

A remark on this clonotype: This may stem from a read error, because a much larger clone lies one nucleotide away. This chain links TRBV12-3 or TRBV12-4 with TRBJ2-2; D is perhaps TRBD2 (6 bases). The CDR3 extends over 15 amino acids. CDR3 bases: TGTGCCAGCAGTTTACCTAGCGCGAACATCGGGGAGCTGTTTTTT. The encoded protein is CASSLPSANIGELFF.